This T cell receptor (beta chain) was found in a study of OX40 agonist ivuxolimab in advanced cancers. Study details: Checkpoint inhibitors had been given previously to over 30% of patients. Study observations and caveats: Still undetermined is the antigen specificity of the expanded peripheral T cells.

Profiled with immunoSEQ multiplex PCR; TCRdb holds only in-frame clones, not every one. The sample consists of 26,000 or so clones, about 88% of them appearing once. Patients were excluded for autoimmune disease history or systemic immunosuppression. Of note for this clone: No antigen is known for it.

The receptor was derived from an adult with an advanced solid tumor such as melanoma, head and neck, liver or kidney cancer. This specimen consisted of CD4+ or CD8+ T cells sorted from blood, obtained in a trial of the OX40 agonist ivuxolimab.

CDR3 in DNA: TGTGCCAGCAGTTTCGGAGGGGCTCCCGGGGGCTACACCTTC. It codes for CASSFGGAPGGYTF. The chain joins TRBV27 to TRBJ1-2; possibly TRBD1 for D (5 bases). The CDR3 totals 14 residues. The V end was cut by 3 bases, the J end by 8 bases, with 16 bases between. CDR1 is MNHEY, CDR2 SMNVEV, per germline (reference sequence).